This TCR beta chain was retrieved from a study of blood T cell repertoires in COVID-19. V was clipped by 0 bases and J by 3 bases, with 9 bases between them. CDR3 length equals 15 residues. The germline CDR1 and CDR2 sequences are LNHNV and YYDKDF (reference sequence). Profiled with immunoSEQ multiplex PCR; TCRdb holds only in-frame clones, not every one. Among 99,000 or so clones, over 75% were seen once, and the ten largest hold around 4.3%. This TCR derives from a man between 45 and 60 years old with acute or convalescent COVID-19. Input material: peripheral blood. This chain connects TRBV15 to TRBJ1-3; no reliable D call. CDR3 sequence: CATSRDAGVGNTIYF. The DNA of the CDR3 is TGTGCCACCAGCAGAGATGCGGGAGTTGGAAACACCATATATTTT.